The following is a T cell receptor (beta chain) sequence with its context. As handled by the study authors: Scientists estimated how many nucleated cells there were by amplifying reference gene primers. Measured with immunoSEQ multiplex PCR; TCRdb has only the in-frame clones, and not every one. Clonal size and the V and J genes are those of that table, whereas D and trimming came from the DNA. The data show some 240,000 clones, with about nine tenths seen just once and 7.2% held by the top ten. This entry is derived from a study of blood T cell repertoires in COVID-19. Across the study: Samples of COVID-19 (acute and convalescent) were obtained from the United States, Italy and Spain.

The CDR3 runs 14 residues. The V and J ends lost 4 bases and 7 bases, in that order; junction bases with no gene match: 6. Per germline, CDR1 LGHDT and CDR2 YNNKEL (reference sequence). The TCR comes from a man in his fifties or sixties who had recovered from COVID-19. The rearrangement links TRBV3-1 (or the pseudogene TRBV3-2) to TRBJ1-5; 8 bases align to TRBD1. Sequenced material: peripheral blood. This chain's CDR3 is CASSPYRGRQPQHF. The CDR3 DNA reads TGTGCCAGCAGCCCTTACAGGGGGAGGCAGCCCCAGCATTTT.